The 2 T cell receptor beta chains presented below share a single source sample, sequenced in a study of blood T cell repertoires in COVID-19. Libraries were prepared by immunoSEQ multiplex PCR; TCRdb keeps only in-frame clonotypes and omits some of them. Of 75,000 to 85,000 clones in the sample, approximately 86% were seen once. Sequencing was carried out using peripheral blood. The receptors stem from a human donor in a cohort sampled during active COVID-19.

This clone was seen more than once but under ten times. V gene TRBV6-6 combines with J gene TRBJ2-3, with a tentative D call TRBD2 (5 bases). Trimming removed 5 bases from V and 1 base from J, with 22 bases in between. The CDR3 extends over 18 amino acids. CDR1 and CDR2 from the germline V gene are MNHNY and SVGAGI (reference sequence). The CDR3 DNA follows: TGTGCCAGCAGTCGCCCCGATGGGAGCCCGGAAGGCACAGATACGCAGTATTTT. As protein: CASSRPDGSPEGTDTQYF.

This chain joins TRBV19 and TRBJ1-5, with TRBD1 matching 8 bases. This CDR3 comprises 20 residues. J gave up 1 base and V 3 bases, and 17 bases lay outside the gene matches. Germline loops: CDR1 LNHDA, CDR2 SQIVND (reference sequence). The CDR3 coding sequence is TGTGCCAGTAGTATCGGCAGACAGGGGTCTCGGAATAGGAGCAATCAGCCCCAGCATTTT. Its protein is CASSIGRQGSRNRSNQPQHF.